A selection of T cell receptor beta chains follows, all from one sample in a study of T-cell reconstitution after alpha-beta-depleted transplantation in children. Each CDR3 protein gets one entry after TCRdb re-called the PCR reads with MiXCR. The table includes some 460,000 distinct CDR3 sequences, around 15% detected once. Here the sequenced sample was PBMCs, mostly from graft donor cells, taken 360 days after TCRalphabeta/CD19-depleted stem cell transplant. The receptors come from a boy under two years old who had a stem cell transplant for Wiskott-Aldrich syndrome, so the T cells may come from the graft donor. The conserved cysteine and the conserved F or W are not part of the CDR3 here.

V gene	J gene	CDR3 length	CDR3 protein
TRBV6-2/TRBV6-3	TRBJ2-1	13	ASSSRAGRYNEQF
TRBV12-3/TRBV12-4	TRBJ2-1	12	ASSLRTSGDEQF
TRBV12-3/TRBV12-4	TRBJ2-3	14	ASRGRRLISTDTQY
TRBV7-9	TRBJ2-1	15	ASSNHMGLAVYNEQF
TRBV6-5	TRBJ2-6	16	ASTHPGQGLGGANVLT
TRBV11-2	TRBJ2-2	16	ASSLEVGGGQDTGELF
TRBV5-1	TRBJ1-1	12	ASSLVQGTQKAF
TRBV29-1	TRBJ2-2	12	SVEGLAGARGLF
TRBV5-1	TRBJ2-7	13	ASSLKKEAAWEQY
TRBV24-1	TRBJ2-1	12	ATSDLGPNNEQF
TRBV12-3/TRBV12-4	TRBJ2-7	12	ASSHWDREYEQY
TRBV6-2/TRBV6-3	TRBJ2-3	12	ASSARERADTQY
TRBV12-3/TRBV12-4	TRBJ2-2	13	ASSLNTGAVGELF
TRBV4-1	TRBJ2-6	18	ASSQARGRDEASGANVLT
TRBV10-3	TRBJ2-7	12	AITDRLGDYEQY
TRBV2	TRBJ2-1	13	ASIPGLAVGIEQF
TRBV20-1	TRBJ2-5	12	SARGGQGQETQY
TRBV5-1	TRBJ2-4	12	ASSPGQLQNIQY